This is a list of T cell receptor beta chains from one sample in a study of cytomegalovirus exposure and HLA in healthy donors. Some clones are missing from TCRdb's copy, which holds only in-frame ones; the method was immunoSEQ multiplex PCR. The sample consists of over 100,000 clones, approximately 80% of them appearing once. The sample consisted of PBMCs. These receptors were obtained from a man aged 30-40 years in good health and CMV-seropositive. CDR3s include the opening cysteine and the closing phenylalanine or tryptophan. The D gene is left open where the match is weak. Size values are once, few and many counts, or a class for expanded clones, and some rows have none.

clone_size	j_call	v_call	d_call	cdr3_aa	cdr3_nt
-	TRBJ1-6	TRBV5-4	-	CASSLLGGSPLHF	TGTGCCAGCAGCTTGTTGGGGGGTTCACCCCTCCACTTT
-	TRBJ2-1	TRBV5-4	TRBD2	CASSSPGTSWNEQFF	TGTGCCAGCAGCTCTCCCGGGACTAGCTGGAATGAGCAGTTCTTC
once	TRBJ2-4	TRBV14	-	CASSRSSAEIQYF	TGTGCCAGCAGCCGGTCTAGCGCCGAAATTCAGTACTTC
-	TRBJ2-3	TRBV10-3	TRBD2	CAISPRLARGTDTQYF	TGTGCCATCAGTCCCAGACTAGCACGGGGCACAGATACGCAGTATTTT
-	TRBJ2-7	TRBV28	-	CASRDRDSMDF	TGTGCCAGCAGGGACCGGGATTCTATGGACTTC
-	TRBJ1-4	TRBV28	-	CASSLQGTEKLFF	TGTGCCAGCAGCTTACAGGGAACAGAAAAACTGTTTTTT
-	TRBJ2-6	TRBV5-4	-	CASSVVGAGANVLTF	TGTGCCAGCAGCGTGGTTGGGGCCGGGGCCAACGTCCTGACTTTC
-	TRBJ1-3	TRBV30	-	CAWSLGNTIYF	TGTGCCTGGAGTCTTGGAAACACCATATATTTT
-	TRBJ1-1	TRBV2	TRBD1	CASRGQGYTEAFF	TGTGCCAGCCGCGGACAGGGGTACACTGAAGCTTTCTTT
-	TRBJ2-3	TRBV10-2	TRBD2	CASSDPSAGADTQYF	TGCGCCAGCAGTGACCCTAGCGCGGGGGCAGATACGCAGTATTTT
-	TRBJ2-3	TRBV10-3	TRBD1	CAISEDRAGDTQYF	TGTGCCATCAGTGAGGACAGGGCTGGAGATACGCAGTATTTT
-	TRBJ1-4	TRBV5-1	-	CASSLANRGGEKLFF	TGCGCCAGCAGCTTGGCCAATAGGGGGGGTGAAAAACTGTTTTTT
-	TRBJ1-1	TRBV7-9	TRBD1	CASSLGDRLEAFF	TGTGCCAGCAGCTTAGGGGACAGGCTTGAAGCTTTCTTT
few	TRBJ1-2	TRBV25-1	-	CASREGGRGYGYTF	TGTGCCAGCAGAGAAGGAGGGCGGGGTTATGGCTACACCTTC
-	TRBJ1-1	TRBV5-4	TRBD1	CASSLGQGLLNTEAFF	TGTGCCAGCAGCCTAGGACAGGGACTCCTTAACACTGAAGCTTTCTTT
-	TRBJ2-5	TRBV28	TRBD1	CASTLRGGSGGWETQYF	TGTGCCAGCACCCTCAGAGGCGGGTCAGGGGGCTGGGAGACCCAGTACTTC
-	TRBJ1-5	TRBV28	TRBD1	CASSFEISGGYNQPQHF	TGTGCCAGCAGTTTCGAGATCTCAGGGGGCTATAATCAGCCCCAGCATTTT
-	TRBJ2-2	TRBV19	-	CASTLQWGVATGELFF	TGTGCCAGTACCCTCCAGTGGGGGGTCGCGACCGGGGAGCTGTTTTTT
-	TRBJ1-2	TRBV7-9	-	CASSLGIAEGGYTF	TGTGCCAGCAGCTTAGGCATAGCAGAAGGTGGCTACACCTTC
-	TRBJ2-7	TRBV5-4	-	CASSSQSSYEQYF	TGTGCCAGCAGCTCACAGAGCTCCTACGAGCAGTACTTC
-	TRBJ1-1	TRBV9	TRBD1	CASSVINRVQGPNTEAFF	TGTGCCAGCAGCGTAATCAATAGGGTACAGGGGCCGAACACTGAAGCTTTCTTT
-	TRBJ1-1	TRBV28	-	CASSFIGGDTEAFF	TGTGCCAGCAGTTTCATAGGGGGGGACACTGAAGCTTTCTTT